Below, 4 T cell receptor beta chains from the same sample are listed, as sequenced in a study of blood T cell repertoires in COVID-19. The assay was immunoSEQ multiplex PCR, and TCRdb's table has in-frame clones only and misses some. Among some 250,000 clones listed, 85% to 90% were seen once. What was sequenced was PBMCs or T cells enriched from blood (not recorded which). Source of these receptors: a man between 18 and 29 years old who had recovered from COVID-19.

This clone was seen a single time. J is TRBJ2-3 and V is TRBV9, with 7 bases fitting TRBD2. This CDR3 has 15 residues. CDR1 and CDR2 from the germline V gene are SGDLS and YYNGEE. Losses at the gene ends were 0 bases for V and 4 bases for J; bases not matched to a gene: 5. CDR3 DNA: TGTGCCAGCAGCGTAGGGGTGGGAGGGTCAGATACGCAGTATTTT. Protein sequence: CASSVGVGGSDTQYF.

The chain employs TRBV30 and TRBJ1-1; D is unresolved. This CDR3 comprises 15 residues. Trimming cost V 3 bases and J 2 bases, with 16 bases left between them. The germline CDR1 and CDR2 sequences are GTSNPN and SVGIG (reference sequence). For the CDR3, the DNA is TGTGCCTGGAGATCGGTGGCAGGACTCAACACTGAAGCTTTCTTT. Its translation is CAWRSVAGLNTEAFF. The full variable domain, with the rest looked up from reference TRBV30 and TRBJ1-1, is SQTIHQWPATLVQPVGSPLSLECTVEGTSNPNLYWYRQAAGRGLQLLFYSVGIGQISSEVPQNLSASRPQDRQFILSSKKLLLSDSGFYLCAWRSVAGLNTEAFFGQGTRLTVV.

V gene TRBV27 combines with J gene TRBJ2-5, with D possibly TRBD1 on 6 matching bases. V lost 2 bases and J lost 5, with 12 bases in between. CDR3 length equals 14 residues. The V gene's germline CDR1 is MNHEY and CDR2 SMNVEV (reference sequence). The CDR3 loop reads CASSLLGQMETQYF. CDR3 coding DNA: TGTGCCAGCAGTTTACTTGGACAGATGGAGACCCAGTACTTC.

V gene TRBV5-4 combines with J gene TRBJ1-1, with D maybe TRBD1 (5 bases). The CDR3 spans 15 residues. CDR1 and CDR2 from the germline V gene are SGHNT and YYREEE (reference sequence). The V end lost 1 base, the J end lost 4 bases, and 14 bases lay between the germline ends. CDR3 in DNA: TGTGCCAGCAGCTTGTCTCAGGGTTTAGGCACTGAAGCTTTCTTT. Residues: CASSLSQGLGTEAFF.